Shown below are 17 T cell receptor beta chains from a single sample sequenced in a study of blood T cell repertoires in COVID-19. Produced via immunoSEQ multiplex PCR; TCRdb's table is partial and in-frame only. Here the sample spans 250,000 to 350,000 clones, around 90% being singletons. The specimen was PBMCs or T cells enriched from blood (not recorded which). The receptors derive from a woman younger than 35 with acute COVID-19.

The chain recombines TRBV3-1 (or the pseudogene TRBV3-2) with TRBJ1-2; possible D gene TRBD1, 6 bases. The CDR3 extends over 14 amino acids. Looked up from germline, CDR1 is LGHDT and CDR2 is YNNKEL (reference sequence). Deletions cut 2 bases from V and 2 bases from J, with 9 bases between. The CDR3 loop is CASSQYTGNYGYTF. The CDR3 DNA reads TGTGCCAGCAGCCAATATACAGGGAACTATGGCTACACCTTC.

The CDR3 DNA reads as TGTGCCAGCAGCATTTTCCGGACTAGCGGGAGTTACGAGCAGTACTTC. Protein product: CASSIFRTSGSYEQYF. The chain carries TRBV13 and TRBJ2-7; 13 nucleotides match TRBD2. This CDR3 spans 16 amino acids. CDR1 and CDR2 from the germline V gene are PRHDT and FYEKMQ (reference sequence). With 5 bases clipped from V and 4 bases from J, the junction kept 8 bases outside the gene matches.

The chain has TRBV18 and TRBJ2-7; 8 positions match TRBD1. The CDR3 totals 14 residues. Germline V gene data show CDR1 as KGHSH and CDR2 as LQKENI. V was clipped by 2 bases and J by 5 bases; unmatched bases: 5. The CDR3 loop reads CASSPIDRGHEQYF. DNA of the CDR3: TGTGCCAGCTCACCAATTGACAGGGGACACGAGCAGTACTTC.

This clone was seen only a few times. The rearrangement uses TRBV7-2 and TRBJ1-5; the D gene is possibly TRBD1 (5 bases). This CDR3 spans 16 amino acids. Germline-derived CDR1 and CDR2 are SGHTA and FQGNSA. V was trimmed by 4 bases and J by 3 bases, leaving 16 bases between them. The CDR3 sequence is CASSWEGAGPNQPQHF. CDR3 coding DNA: TGTGCCAGCAGCTGGGAAGGGGCCGGGCCCAATCAGCCCCAGCATTTT.

The table lists this clone with a count of one. The chain carries TRBV2 and TRBJ1-4; D uncertain. The V end was cut by 2 bases, the J end by 7 bases, with 5 bases between. This CDR3 region has 12 residues. Germline-derived CDR1 and CDR2 are SNHLY and FYNNEI. The CDR3 region is CASSERSEKLFF. CDR3 coding DNA: TGTGCCAGCAGTGAACGGAGTGAAAAACTGTTTTTT.

The chain links TRBV28 to TRBJ2-1; TRBD1 matches at 10 bases. Germline values: CDR1 MDHEN, CDR2 SYDVKM. J gave up 3 bases and V 6 bases, and 11 bases lay outside the gene matches. The CDR3 totals 17 residues. The CDR3 protein is CASSAWTGGTLYNEQFF. As DNA, the CDR3 is TGTGCCAGCAGCGCATGGACAGGGGGAACTCTCTACAATGAGCAGTTCTTC. Based on the CDR3 plus reference TRBV28 and TRBJ2-1, the full variable domain is DVKVTQSSRYLVKRTGEKVFLECVQDMDHENMFWYRQDPGLGLRLIYFSYDVKMKEKGDIPEGYSVSREKKERFSLILESASTNQTSMYLCASSAWTGGTLYNEQFFGPGTRLTVL.

This sequence joins TRBV7-9 and TRBJ2-7; TRBD2 aligns across 14 bases. The V gene's germline CDR1 is SEHNR and CDR2 FQNEAQ (reference sequence). Trimming at V came to 5 bases and at J to 2 bases, leaving 2 bases not matched to a gene. This CDR3 is built from 15 residues. CDR3 residues: CASSVTSGRAYEQYF. The CDR3, as DNA: TGTGCCAGCAGCGTGACTAGCGGGAGGGCCTACGAGCAGTACTTC.

This chain connects TRBV5-1 to TRBJ2-3; 7 bases map to TRBD2. The V gene's germline CDR1 is SGHRS and CDR2 YFSETQ. The V gene end was trimmed by 0 bases and the J gene end by 2 bases; junction bases not matched to a gene: 3. The CDR3 totals 15 residues. The CDR3 protein is CASSLGLAPTDTQYF. The CDR3 DNA follows: TGCGCCAGCAGCTTGGGACTAGCCCCCACAGATACGCAGTATTTT.

This clone was counted only a few times. The chain carries TRBV6-5 and TRBJ2-3; 9 bases are a match to TRBD2. The CDR3 is 16 residues long. Per the germline V gene, CDR1 is MNHEY and CDR2 is SVGAGI. Trimming took 2 bases from V and 1 from J; bases not matched to a gene: 4. CDR3 coding DNA: TGTGCCAGCAGTTACACCAGACTAGCGGGCACAGATACGCAGTATTTT. The encoded protein is CASSYTRLAGTDTQYF.

The rearrangement joins TRBV6-5 to TRBJ2-7, with D perhaps matching TRBD1 (6 bases). This CDR3 spans 15 amino acids. Germline V gives CDR1 MNHEY, CDR2 SVGAGI. The V and J ends lost 0 bases and 2 bases respectively, with 11 bases between them. The DNA of the CDR3 is TGTGCCAGCAGTTACTCGCTAGCAGGGGCCTACGAGCAGTACTTC. As protein: CASSYSLAGAYEQYF.

CDR3 in amino acids: CASSPVNTEAFF. DNA of the CDR3: TGTGCCAGTAGCCCAGTGAACACTGAAGCTTTCTTT. The chain is built from TRBV19 and TRBJ1-1; D unresolved. The CDR3 length is 12 residues. Germline values: CDR1 LNHDA, CDR2 SQIVND (reference sequence). The V and J ends lost 6 bases and 0 bases respectively, with 5 bases between them.

The gene calls are TRBV19 and TRBJ1-2; D is uncertain. Per the germline V gene, CDR1 is LNHDA and CDR2 is SQIVND (reference sequence). Trimming pared 7 bases from V and 4 bases from J, leaving 19 bases between. The CDR3 covers 15 residues. CDR3 protein: CASTPPRGFGYGYTF. Written as DNA, the CDR3 is TGTGCCAGTACCCCACCCCGCGGATTTGGCTATGGCTACACCTTC.

The chain has TRBV30 and TRBJ2-3; TRBD2 is a possible D gene (6 bases). The CDR3 consists of 16 residues. Germline-derived CDR1 and CDR2 are GTSNPN and SVGIG (reference sequence). Deletions cut 5 bases from V and 2 bases from J, with 20 bases between. The CDR3 DNA follows: TGTGCCTGGGCCTCGTGGAGGGAGGACTACACAGATACGCAGTATTTT. Translation gives CAWASWREDYTDTQYF.

The chain links TRBV10-3 to TRBJ2-1; 7 bases are shared with TRBD1. The germline V gene has CDR1 ENHRY and CDR2 SYGVKD. V shed 8 bases and J 8 bases; nucleotides not matched to a gene: 15. The CDR3 is 15 amino acids. CDR3 nucleotides: TGTGCCATCGGAAAAAGGGGGCGCGAAGTGGATGAGCAGTTCTTC. Translation: CAIGKRGREVDEQFF.

This chain uses TRBV27 with TRBJ1-6; 7 bases line up with TRBD1. The V gene end was trimmed by 3 bases and the J gene end by 10 bases; junction bases not matched to a gene: 6. The CDR3 has 14 amino acids. Germline V gene data show CDR1 as MNHEY and CDR2 as SMNVEV (reference sequence). The CDR3 here is CASSLERGRSPLHF. CDR3 sequence (DNA): TGTGCCAGCAGTTTGGAGAGGGGGCGGTCACCCCTCCACTTT.

The rearrangement links TRBV19 to TRBJ2-5; D is uncertain. Germline V CDR1 and CDR2: LNHDA, SQIVND (reference sequence). The CDR3 loop spans 14 amino acids. The V gene lost 1 base and the J gene lost 1 base, with 7 bases spanning the gap. The CDR3 protein is CASSIVATQETQYF. The CDR3 region has the DNA TGTGCCAGTAGTATAGTAGCTACCCAAGAGACCCAGTACTTC.

This clone was found once. The rearrangement joins TRBV11-1 to TRBJ1-1; 11 positions match TRBD1. With 1 base clipped from V and 5 bases from J, the junction kept 3 bases outside the gene matches. From germline, CDR1 is SGHAT and CDR2 FQDESV (reference sequence). This CDR3 spans 15 amino acids. The CDR3 is CASSLGTGGRTEAFF. CDR3 nucleotides: TGTGCCAGCAGCTTAGGGACAGGGGGCCGAACTGAAGCTTTCTTT.